Listed below are T cell receptor beta chains from one sample, sequenced in a study of PD-L1 blockade in urothelial cancer. The protocol was immunoSEQ multiplex PCR, while the TCRdb copy is restricted to in-frame clones and leaves out a portion. The table shows 50,000 or so clones, with 85% to 90% occurring only once. The sample in question was PBMCs, obtained around atezolizumab (anti-PD-L1) treatment. These receptors originate from a man aged 55 to 70 with urothelial cancer. The CDR3 runs from the conserved cysteine through the conserved F or W. D genes are given only for firm matches. The size field is filled for only some rows; it gives once, few, many or a size class.

DNA,CDR3,length,size,J,D,V
TGCGCCAGCAGCCAAGAGAGGGCTAGCGGGGGGGTTGTCACAGATACGCAGTATTTT,CASSQERASGGVVTDTQYF,19,.,TRBJ2-3,TRBD2,TRBV4-3
TGTGCCAGCTCAACAACTAGCGGGTCGAACACCGGGGAGCTGTTTTTT,CASSTTSGSNTGELFF,16,.,TRBJ2-2,TRBD2,TRBV18
TGTGCCAGCGAGCAGGGGTTCAATGGAAACACCATATATTTT,CASEQGFNGNTIYF,14,.,TRBJ1-3,.,TRBV7-2
TGTGCCAGCAGACCCGGGGCAGGGGCAGACACTGAAGCTTTCTTT,CASRPGAGADTEAFF,15,.,TRBJ1-1,.,TRBV2
TGTGGCTCACAGGGTGGTGAAAAACTGTTTTTT,CGSQGGEKLFF,11,.,TRBJ1-4,.,TRBV6-6
TGCGCCAGCTCCGCAGCAGGGCACTCTGGAAACACCATATATTTT,CASSAAGHSGNTIYF,15,medium-sized,TRBJ1-3,.,TRBV5-1
TGCGCCAGCAGCGCCGGGGCAGGGGATGGGAATGAGCAGTTCTTC,CASSAGAGDGNEQFF,15,.,TRBJ2-1,.,TRBV5-1
TGTGCCAGTAGTGAACAGCGGGAGTGGGAAAACATTCAGTACTTC,CASSEQREWENIQYF,15,once,TRBJ2-4,TRBD2,TRBV19
TGTGCCAGCAGTCCCGCCCCCGGTGCATCCTATAATTCACCCCTCCACTTT,CASSPAPGASYNSPLHF,17,.,TRBJ1-6,.,TRBV27
TGTGCCAGCAGTTCCCAACCCCGGGTGGACTATGGCTACACCTTC,CASSSQPRVDYGYTF,15,.,TRBJ1-2,.,TRBV2
TGCGCCAGCAGCCCCGTGGAACAGGGGCGTGAAGCTTTCTTT,CASSPVEQGREAFF,14,.,TRBJ1-1,TRBD1,TRBV5-1
TGTGCCAGCAGTACGGGACAGACAGCCTATGGCTACACCTTC,CASSTGQTAYGYTF,14,.,TRBJ1-2,TRBD1,TRBV27
TGTGCCAGCAGTGAAAACCCGGGAGGCGAGCAGTACTTC,CASSENPGGEQYF,13,.,TRBJ2-7,TRBD2,TRBV6-1
TGTGCCAGCAGCTTAAATACTAATTCCGGGACAGGGGTTTATGAGCAGTTCTTC,CASSLNTNSGTGVYEQFF,18,.,TRBJ2-1,TRBD1,TRBV7-6
TGTGCCAGCAGCTTGGGCAGGGCCCAAGGTAGCTACACCTTC,CASSLGRAQGSYTF,14,.,TRBJ1-2,.,TRBV7-2
TGTGCCAGCAGCAACGCCGGGTCCCAGGGTACAGATACGCAGTATTTT,CASSNAGSQGTDTQYF,16,once,TRBJ2-3,.,TRBV2
TGCGCCAGCAGCTGGGACAGTAGGACAGATACGCAGTATTTT,CASSWDSRTDTQYF,14,.,TRBJ2-3,TRBD1,TRBV5-1